Sequencing of this TCR beta chain was carried out in a study of T cells in Graves' hyperthyroidism and ophthalmopathy. The germline V gene encodes CDR1 MDHEN and CDR2 SYDVKM. The CDR3 extends over 12 amino acids. V was shortened by 7 bases and J by 7 bases, with 13 bases between the two germline ends. Amplified TCR beta CDR3 regions derived from RNA transcripts. HTBI primers were employed in a first-round RT-PCR of the TCR CDR3. MiXCR was run by TCRdb on the multiplex PCR reads, yielding one entry per CDR3 protein. The sample has roughly 700,000 distinct CDR3 sequences, 12% to 15% seen once. This clonotype was found many times. Absent ophthalmopathy progression within 18 months defined stable Graves' hyperthyroidism. Patients were excluded for uncontrolled infection, other autoimmune disease, pregnancy or lactation.

Sequences were obtained from blood. The chain uses TRBV28 and TRBJ2-5; D is uncertain. The source is a woman between 18 and 29 years old with Graves' hyperthyroidism. The CDR3 region is CASTLNLGTQYF. The CDR3 DNA is TGTGCCAGCACCCTTAATCTGGGGACCCAGTACTTC.